The entry below gives a single T cell receptor (beta chain) sequence along with its context. CDR1 and CDR2 (germline): SGHRS, YFSETQ. This CDR3 spans 13 amino acids. The V end was cut by 1 base, the J end by 7 bases, with 11 bases between. The record originates from a study of cytomegalovirus exposure and HLA in healthy donors. Across the study: Early release data held around 82 million unique TCRs from HLA-typed donors.

A multiplex PCR was run with 60 Vbeta primers and 13 Jbeta primers. The method was immunoSEQ multiplex PCR; TCRdb's version includes in-frame clones alone and lacks a portion of them. This sample yields more than 150,000 clones, of which approximately 80% are seen a single time; around 1.2% belongs to the top ten. This clonotype was sampled from a girl aged 2 to 10 in good health and CMV-seropositive. The chain couples TRBV5-1 to TRBJ2-5; D gene uncertain. Sequencing input: PBMCs. In DNA, the CDR3 is TGCGCCAGCAGCTTGTCGGGTATAGGGACCCAGTACTTC. This encodes CASSLSGIGTQYF.